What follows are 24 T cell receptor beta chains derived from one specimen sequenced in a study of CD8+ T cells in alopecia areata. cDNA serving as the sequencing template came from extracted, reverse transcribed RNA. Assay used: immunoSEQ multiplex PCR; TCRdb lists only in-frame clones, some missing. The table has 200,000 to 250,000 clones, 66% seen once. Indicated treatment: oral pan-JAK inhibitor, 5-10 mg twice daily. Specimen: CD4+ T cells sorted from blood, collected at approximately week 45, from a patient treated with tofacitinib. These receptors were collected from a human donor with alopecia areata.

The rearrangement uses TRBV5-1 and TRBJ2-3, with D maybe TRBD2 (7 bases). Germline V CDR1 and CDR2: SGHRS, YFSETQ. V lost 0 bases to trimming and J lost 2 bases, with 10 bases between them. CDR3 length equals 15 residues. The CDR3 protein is CASSLAAGATDTQYF. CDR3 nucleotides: TGCGCCAGCAGCTTGGCCGCGGGGGCCACAGATACGCAGTATTTT.

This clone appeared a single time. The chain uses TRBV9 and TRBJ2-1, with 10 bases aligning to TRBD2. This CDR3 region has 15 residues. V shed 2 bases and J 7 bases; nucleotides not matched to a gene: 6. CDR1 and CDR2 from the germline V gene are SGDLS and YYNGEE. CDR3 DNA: TGTGCCAGCAGCGTCCTAGCGGGGGATATTAATGAGCAGTTCTTC. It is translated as CASSVLAGDINEQFF.

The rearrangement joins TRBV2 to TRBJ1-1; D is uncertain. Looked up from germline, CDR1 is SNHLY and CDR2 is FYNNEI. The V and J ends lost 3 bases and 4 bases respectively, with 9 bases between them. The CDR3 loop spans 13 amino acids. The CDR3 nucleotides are TGTGCCAGCAGTGATGTTGGAGCCACTGAAGCTTTCTTT. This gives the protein CASSDVGATEAFF.

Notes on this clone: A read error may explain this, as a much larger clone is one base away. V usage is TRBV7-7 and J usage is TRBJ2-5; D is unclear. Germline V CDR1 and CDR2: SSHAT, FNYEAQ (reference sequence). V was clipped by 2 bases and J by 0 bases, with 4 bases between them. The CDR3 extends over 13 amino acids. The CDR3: CASSLQNQETQYF. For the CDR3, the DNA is TGTGCCAGCAGCTTACAGAACCAAGAGACCCAGTACTTC.

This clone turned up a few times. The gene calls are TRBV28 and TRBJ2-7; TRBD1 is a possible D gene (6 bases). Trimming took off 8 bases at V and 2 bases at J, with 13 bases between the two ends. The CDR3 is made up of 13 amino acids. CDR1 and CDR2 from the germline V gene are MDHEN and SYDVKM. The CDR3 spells CASRTQGAYEQYF. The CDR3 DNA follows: TGTGCCAGCCGCACACAGGGCGCCTACGAGCAGTACTTC.

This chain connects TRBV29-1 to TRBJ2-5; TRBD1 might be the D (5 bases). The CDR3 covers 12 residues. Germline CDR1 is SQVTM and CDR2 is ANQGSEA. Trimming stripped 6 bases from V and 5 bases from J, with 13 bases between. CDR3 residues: CSVGRMKETQYF. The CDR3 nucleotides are TGCAGCGTGGGGCGGATGAAGGAGACCCAGTACTTC.

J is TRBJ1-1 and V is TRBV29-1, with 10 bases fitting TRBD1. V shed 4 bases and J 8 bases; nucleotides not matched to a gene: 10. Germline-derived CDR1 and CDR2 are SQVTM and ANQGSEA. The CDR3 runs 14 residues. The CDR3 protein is CSVAGRQGAAEAFF. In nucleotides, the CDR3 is TGCAGCGTTGCAGGGAGACAGGGGGCGGCGGAAGCTTTCTTT. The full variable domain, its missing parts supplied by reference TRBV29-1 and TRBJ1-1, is SAVISQKPSRDICQRGTSLTIQCQVDSQVTMMFWYRQQPGQSLTLIATANQGSEATYESGFVIDKFPISRPNLTFSTLTVSNMSPEDSSIYLCSVAGRQGAAEAFFGQGTRLTVV.

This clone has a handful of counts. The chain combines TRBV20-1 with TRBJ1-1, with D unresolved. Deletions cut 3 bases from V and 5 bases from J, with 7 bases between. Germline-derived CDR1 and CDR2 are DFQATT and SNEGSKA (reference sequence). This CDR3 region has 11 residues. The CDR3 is CSASRLTEAFF. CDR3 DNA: TGCAGTGCTAGTAGACTAACTGAAGCTTTCTTT.

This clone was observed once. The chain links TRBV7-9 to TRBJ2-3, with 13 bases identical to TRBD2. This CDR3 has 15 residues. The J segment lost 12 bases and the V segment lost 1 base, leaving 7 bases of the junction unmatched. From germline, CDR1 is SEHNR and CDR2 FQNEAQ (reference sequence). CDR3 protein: CASSLGGLAGESQYF. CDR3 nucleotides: TGTGCCAGCAGCTTAGGAGGACTAGCGGGGGAATCTCAGTATTTT. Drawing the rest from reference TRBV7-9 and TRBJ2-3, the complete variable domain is DTGVSQNPRHKITKRGQNVTFRCDPISEHNRLYWYRQTLGQGPEFLTYFQNEAQLEKSRLLSDRFSAERPKGSFSTLEIQRTEQGDSAMYLCASSLGGLAGESQYFGPGTRLTVL.

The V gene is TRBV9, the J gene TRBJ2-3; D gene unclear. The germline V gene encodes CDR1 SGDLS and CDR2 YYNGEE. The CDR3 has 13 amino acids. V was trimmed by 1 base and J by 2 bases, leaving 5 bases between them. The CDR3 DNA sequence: TGTGCCAGCAGCGTATTACTCACAGATACGCAGTATTTT. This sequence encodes CASSVLLTDTQYF.

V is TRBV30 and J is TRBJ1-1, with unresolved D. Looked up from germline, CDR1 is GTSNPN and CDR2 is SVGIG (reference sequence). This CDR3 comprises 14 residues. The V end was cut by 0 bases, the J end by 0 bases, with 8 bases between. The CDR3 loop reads CAWSVRAVNTEAFF. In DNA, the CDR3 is TGTGCCTGGAGTGTACGGGCCGTGAACACTGAAGCTTTCTTT.

The CDR3 DNA sequence: TGCGCCAGCAGCACGGTTACCAACTATGGCTACACCTTC. This sequence encodes CASSTVTNYGYTF. The V gene is TRBV4-3, the J gene TRBJ1-2, with D unclear. Germline CDR1 reads LGHNA; CDR2 reads YSLEER. This CDR3 has 13 residues. Trimming stripped 5 bases from V and 2 bases from J, with 9 bases between.

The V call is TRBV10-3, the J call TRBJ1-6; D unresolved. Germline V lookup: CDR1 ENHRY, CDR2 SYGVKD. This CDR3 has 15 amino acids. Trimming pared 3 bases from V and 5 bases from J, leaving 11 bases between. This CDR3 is CAISEGQRNNSPLHF. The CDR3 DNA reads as TGTGCCATCAGTGAAGGGCAGAGGAATAATTCACCCCTCCACTTT.

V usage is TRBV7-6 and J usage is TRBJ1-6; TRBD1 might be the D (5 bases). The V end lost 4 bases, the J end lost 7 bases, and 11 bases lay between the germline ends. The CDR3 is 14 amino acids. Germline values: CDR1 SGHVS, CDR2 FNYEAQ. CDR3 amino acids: CASSSGTGNSPLHF. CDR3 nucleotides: TGTGCCAGCAGCTCCGGGACTGGGAATTCACCCCTCCACTTT.

The CDR3 sequence: CAWGGGTQYF. The CDR3 DNA reads TGTGCCTGGGGAGGGGGGACCCAGTACTTC. This chain links TRBV30 with TRBJ2-5, with D perhaps TRBD1 or TRBD2 (6 bases each). The V gene lost 5 bases and the J gene lost 7 bases, with 8 bases spanning the gap. Germline CDR1 is GTSNPN and CDR2 is SVGIG (reference sequence). CDR3 length equals 10 residues.

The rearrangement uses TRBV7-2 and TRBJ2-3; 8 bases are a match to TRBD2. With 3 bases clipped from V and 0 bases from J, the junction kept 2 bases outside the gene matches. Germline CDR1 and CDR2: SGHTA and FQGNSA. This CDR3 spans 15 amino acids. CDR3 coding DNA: TGTGCCAGCAGCTTGAGCGGGAGTAGCACAGATACGCAGTATTTT. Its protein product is CASSLSGSSTDTQYF.

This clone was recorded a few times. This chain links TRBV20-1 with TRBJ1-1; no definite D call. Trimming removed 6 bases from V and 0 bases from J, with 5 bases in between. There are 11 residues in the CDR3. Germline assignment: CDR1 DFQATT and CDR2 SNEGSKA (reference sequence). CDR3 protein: CSALMNTEAFF. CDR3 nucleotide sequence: TGCAGTGCACTAATGAACACTGAAGCTTTCTTT.

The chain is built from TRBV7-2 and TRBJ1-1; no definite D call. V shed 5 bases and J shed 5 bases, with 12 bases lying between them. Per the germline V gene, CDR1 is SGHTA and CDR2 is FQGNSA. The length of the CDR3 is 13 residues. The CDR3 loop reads CASSLHQDTEAFF. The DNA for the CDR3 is TGTGCCAGCAGCCTACACCAAGATACTGAAGCTTTCTTT.

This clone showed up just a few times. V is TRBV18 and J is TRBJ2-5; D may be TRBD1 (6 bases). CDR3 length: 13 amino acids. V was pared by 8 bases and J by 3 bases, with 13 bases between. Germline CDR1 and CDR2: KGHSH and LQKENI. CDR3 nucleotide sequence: TGTGCCAGCACCGATACAGGGAAAGAGACCCAGTACTTC. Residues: CASTDTGKETQYF.

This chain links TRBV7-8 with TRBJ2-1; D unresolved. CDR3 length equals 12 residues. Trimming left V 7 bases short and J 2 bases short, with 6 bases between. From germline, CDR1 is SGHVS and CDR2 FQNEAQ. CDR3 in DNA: TGTGCCAGCACACGGGCCTACAATGAGCAGTTCTTC. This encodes CASTRAYNEQFF. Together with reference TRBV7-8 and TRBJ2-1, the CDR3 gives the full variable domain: GAGVSQSPRYKVAKRGQDVALRCDPISGHVSLFWYQQALGQGPEFLTYFQNEAQLDKSGLPSDRFFAERPEGSVSTLKIQRTQQEDSAVYLCASTRAYNEQFFGPGTRLTVL.

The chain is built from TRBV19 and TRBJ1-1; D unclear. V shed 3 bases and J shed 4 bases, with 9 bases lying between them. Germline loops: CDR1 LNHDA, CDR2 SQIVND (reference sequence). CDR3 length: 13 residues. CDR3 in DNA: TGTGCCAGTAGTATCGGCAGAAGCACTGAAGCTTTCTTT. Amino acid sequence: CASSIGRSTEAFF.

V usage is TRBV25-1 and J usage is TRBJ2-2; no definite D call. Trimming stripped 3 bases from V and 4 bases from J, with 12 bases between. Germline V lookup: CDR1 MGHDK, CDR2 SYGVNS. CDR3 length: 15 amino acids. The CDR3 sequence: CASSEGLRGTGELFF. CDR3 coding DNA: TGTGCCAGCAGTGAGGGGTTAAGAGGCACCGGGGAGCTGTTTTTT.

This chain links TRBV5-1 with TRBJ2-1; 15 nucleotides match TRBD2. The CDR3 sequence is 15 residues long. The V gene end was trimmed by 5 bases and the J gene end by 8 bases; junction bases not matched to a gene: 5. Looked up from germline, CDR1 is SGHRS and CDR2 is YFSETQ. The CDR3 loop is CASRDGTSGGYEQFF. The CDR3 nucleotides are TGCGCCAGCAGGGACGGGACTAGCGGGGGGTATGAGCAGTTCTTC. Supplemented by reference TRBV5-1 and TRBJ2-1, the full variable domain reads KAGVTQTPRYLIKTRGQQVTLSCSPISGHRSVSWYQQTPGQGLQFLFEYFSETQRNKGNFPGRFSGRQFSNSRSEMNVSTLELGDSALYLCASRDGTSGGYEQFFGPGTRLTVL.

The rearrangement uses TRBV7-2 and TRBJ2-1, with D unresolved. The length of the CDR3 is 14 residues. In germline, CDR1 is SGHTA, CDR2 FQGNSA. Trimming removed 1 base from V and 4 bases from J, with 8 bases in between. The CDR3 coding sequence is TGTGCCAGCAGCTTAGGTAGATCGTACAATGAGCAGTTCTTC. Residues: CASSLGRSYNEQFF.